The 27 T cell receptor beta chains in this list originate from one sample, sequenced in a study of metastatic and nonmetastatic thyroid tumors. TCRdb reanalyzed the PCR reads via MiXCR. The sample lists roughly 6,800 clones, about 19% occurring once. Thyroid surgery was preceded by no treatment in any patient. Sequenced input: adjacent normal tissue. The receptors shown here come from a female donor with papillary thyroid cancer or a benign thyroid nodule (not recorded which). Some clones in this sample may be carry-over from other donors' samples.

Only one count was recorded for this clone. The genes are TRBV5-1 and TRBJ2-3, with 11 bases fitting TRBD2. The CDR3 length is 19 residues. Trimming removed 0 bases from V and 0 bases from J; junction bases left unmatched: 9. Germline V gene data show CDR1 as SGHRS and CDR2 as YFSETQ. CDR3 protein: CASSLGLAGRPTSTDTQYF. In nucleotides, the CDR3 is TGCGCCAGCAGCTTGGGACTAGCGGGGCGACCAACTAGCACAGATACGCAGTATTTT.

This clone is deemed medium-sized. The chain carries TRBV20-1 and TRBJ2-1, with 7 bases identical to TRBD2. The junction had 4 bases not matched to a gene; V was cut back by 5 bases and J by 9 bases. The CDR3 is 11 residues long. CDR1 and CDR2 (germline): DFQATT, SNEGSKA (reference sequence). The CDR3 region has the DNA TGCAGTGCTGGGGGGAGGGGTGAGCAGTTCTTC. Encoded protein: CSAGGRGEQFF.

Ten or more counts support this clone. The rearrangement links TRBV24-1 to TRBJ1-2, with D possibly matching TRBD1 (5 bases). The CDR3 runs to 15 residues. Germline V gene sequence: CDR1 KGHDR, CDR2 SFDVKD. The V end lost 2 bases, the J end lost 5 bases, and 14 bases lay between the germline ends. The CDR3 DNA follows: TGTGCCACCAGTGATTCCGCCAGGGCCTTTTATGGCTACACCTTC. Residues: CATSDSARAFYGYTF.

The chain carries TRBV5-1 and TRBJ2-7; D is unclear. The CDR3 extends over 14 amino acids. Germline lookup yields CDR1 SGHRS and CDR2 YFSETQ. The ends were cut back, 4 bases at V and 3 bases at J, with 14 bases in the middle. The CDR3: CASSPQPPGYEQYF. CDR3 in DNA: TGCGCCAGCAGCCCACAGCCCCCTGGCTACGAGCAGTACTTC. Complete variable domain (other parts from reference TRBV5-1 and TRBJ2-7): KAGVTQTPRYLIKTRGQQVTLSCSPISGHRSVSWYQQTPGQGLQFLFEYFSETQRNKGNFPGRFSGRQFSNSRSEMNVSTLELGDSALYLCASSPQPPGYEQYFGPGTRLTVT.

The DNA of the CDR3 is TGTGCCATCATGTGGACTAGCGGGGACAACGAGCAGTACTTC. Its protein product is CAIMWTSGDNEQYF. V gene TRBV10-3 combines with J gene TRBJ2-7, with 12 bases that match TRBD2. Trimming removed 7 bases from V and 5 bases from J; junction bases left unmatched: 6. Germline-derived CDR1 and CDR2 are ENHRY and SYGVKD. The CDR3 loop spans 14 amino acids.

The chain links TRBV12-5 to TRBJ1-4; 8 bases agree with TRBD1. This CDR3 has 14 amino acids. The trim removed 5 bases at V and 11 bases at J, leaving 10 bases unmatched. The germline gives CDR1 LGHNT, CDR2 FRNRAP. Here the CDR3 DNA reads TGTGCTAGTGGTCCCGGACAGGGCAACGGGAAACTGTTTTTT. Its protein is CASGPGQGNGKLFF.

This clone showed up many times. The rearrangement joins TRBV9 to TRBJ2-2; D remains unclear. Germline V CDR1 and CDR2: SGDLS, YYNGEE. The length of the CDR3 is 16 residues. V lost 0 bases and J 0 bases, leaving 9 bases between the germline ends. CDR3 residues: CASSVVVDPNTGELFF. The CDR3 coding sequence is TGTGCCAGCAGCGTAGTGGTGGACCCGAACACCGGGGAGCTGTTTTTT.

This clone was found many times. The V gene is TRBV20-1, the J gene TRBJ2-5, with D unresolved. V lost 6 bases, J lost 3 bases, and 41 bases lay in between. The CDR3 length is 22 residues. Germline values: CDR1 DFQATT, CDR2 SNEGSKA (reference sequence). The CDR3 coding sequence is TGCAGTGCCTTACCTAGAAGAGTATTTGATTTTGCGGAGAGGTGGGATGAAGAGACCCAGTACTTC. Translated, it gives CSALPRRVFDFAERWDEETQYF.

This clone is labeled medium-sized. CDR3 amino acids: CASNAGGPFEQFF. DNA for the CDR3: TGTGCCAGCAATGCGGGAGGGCCCTTTGAGCAGTTCTTC. The genes are TRBV6-1 and TRBJ2-1; 9 bases line up with TRBD2. The J segment lost 9 bases and the V segment lost 7 bases, leaving 7 bases of the junction unmatched. The CDR3 consists of 13 residues. Germline V CDR1 and CDR2: MNHNS, SASEGT.

J is TRBJ1-1 and V is TRBV7-9; D gene unclear. The germline CDR1 and CDR2 sequences are SEHNR and FQNEAQ (reference sequence). Trimming left V 0 bases short and J 0 bases short, with 8 bases between. CDR3 length: 15 amino acids. DNA of the CDR3: TGTGCCAGCAGCTTAGCTGAGGCATTGAACACTGAAGCTTTCTTT. Translated: CASSLAEALNTEAFF.

This clone was picked up a small number of times. The V and J genes are TRBV20-1 and TRBJ1-6; TRBD1 matches 10 bases. Losses at the gene ends were 5 bases for V and 8 bases for J; bases not matched to a gene: 3. This CDR3 is built from 13 residues. Germline CDR1 reads DFQATT; CDR2 reads SNEGSKA (reference sequence). CDR3 DNA sequence: TGCAGTGCTCTGGACAGGGGGGATTCACCCCTCCACTTT. It codes for CSALDRGDSPLHF.

This clone appeared a few times. The chain is built from TRBV6-1 and TRBJ1-1; weak D call: TRBD1 (5 bases). The CDR3 covers 12 residues. Deletions cut 9 bases from V and 3 bases from J, with 11 bases between. Germline CDR1 reads MNHNS; CDR2 reads SASEGT. The CDR3 bases are TGTGCCAGTCGGGGGGGGGACACTGAAGCTTTCTTT. Amino acid sequence: CASRGGDTEAFF.

Relative to its sample, this clone is medium-sized. The genes are TRBV2 and TRBJ1-2, with unresolved D. The CDR3 has 14 residues. Trimming shortened V by 1 base and J by 0 bases, and 6 bases separated the two germline ends. Germline V gives CDR1 SNHLY, CDR2 FYNNEI. DNA for the CDR3: TGTGCCAGCAGTGAAGGCGGCCCTAACTATGGCTACACCTTC. Translating it yields CASSEGGPNYGYTF.

This clone was detected ten times or more. V usage is TRBV7-9 and J usage is TRBJ2-1, with unresolved D. Germline V gene data show CDR1 as SEHNR and CDR2 as FQNEAQ (reference sequence). V shed 4 bases and J shed 7 bases, with 5 bases lying between them. The CDR3 contains 11 residues. CDR3 amino acids: CASSWVNEQFF. The CDR3 region has the DNA TGTGCCAGCAGCTGGGTTAATGAGCAGTTCTTC.

The rearrangement uses TRBV7-2 and TRBJ2-2; TRBD1 is a possible D gene (6 bases). The CDR3 length is 15 residues. Trimming took 5 bases from V and 4 from J, leaving 14 bases between them. Per the germline V gene, CDR1 is SGHTA and CDR2 is FQGNSA. As DNA, the CDR3 is TGTGCCAGCAGCCTAAGGACAGTGAGCACCGGGGAGCTGTTTTTT. Translating gives CASSLRTVSTGELFF.

This clone occurred many times. A much larger clone differs by one base, so this may be a read error. Different DNA sequences within this sample yield the same CDR3. The chain has TRBV10-1 and TRBJ1-2; D is unclear. CDR1 and CDR2 from the germline V gene are WNHNN and SYGVQD (reference sequence). The CDR3 runs 13 residues. V was pared by 3 bases and J by 2 bases, with 7 bases between. Written as DNA, the CDR3 is TGCGCCAGCAGTGAACGGAGGAACTATGGCTACACCTTC. This gives the protein CASSERRNYGYTF.

By share, this clone counts as medium-sized. The V and J genes are TRBV11-2 and TRBJ2-2; 9 bases line up with TRBD2. The CDR3 consists of 16 residues. The V segment lost 2 bases and the J segment 5 bases; nucleotides outside the gene matches: 6. Germline V gene lookup returns CDR1 SGHAT and CDR2 FQNNGV. The chain's CDR3 is CASSLNSGRSTGELFF. The CDR3 region has the DNA TGTGCCAGCAGCTTAAACAGCGGGAGGTCGACCGGGGAGCTGTTTTTT.

This clone was detected once. Germline and junction disagree at one end, which may indicate a read error. The CDR3 nucleotides are TGCAGTGCCAGAGGACTAGCGGGTGGTTACTACAATGAGCAGTTCTTC. It is translated as CSARGLAGGYYNEQFF. The genes are TRBV20-1 and TRBJ2-1; 11 bases align to TRBD2. This CDR3 contains 16 residues. Germline CDR1 and CDR2: DFQATT and SNEGSKA (reference sequence).

By sample fraction, this clone is medium-sized. The CDR3, as DNA: TGTGCCAGCAGTCTAAGCGGGAGGGCCTTAGGGGAGCTGTTTTTT. It is translated as CASSLSGRALGELFF. The gene calls are TRBV3-1 and TRBJ2-2; TRBD2 aligns across 10 bases. The J segment lost 8 bases and the V segment lost 6 bases, leaving 9 bases of the junction unmatched. The CDR3 spans 15 residues. Germline V lookup: CDR1 LGHDT, CDR2 YNNKEL (reference sequence).

This clone is judged medium-sized. This chain uses TRBV24-1 with TRBJ2-3; no clear D. Trimming pared 0 bases from V and 4 bases from J, leaving 7 bases between. This CDR3 comprises 14 residues. The germline V gene encodes CDR1 KGHDR and CDR2 SFDVKD. The CDR3 protein is CATSDLGRADTQYF. In nucleotides, the CDR3 is TGTGCCACCAGTGATTTGGGAAGGGCAGATACGCAGTATTTT.

Sample share makes this clone medium-sized. The CDR3 DNA sequence: TGTGCCAGTACCCCGGACATGACCAATCAGCCCCAGCATTTT. Translated: CASTPDMTNQPQHF. The chain couples TRBV19 to TRBJ1-5; maybe TRBD1 (5 bases). V shed 7 bases and J shed 3 bases, with 13 bases lying between them. The CDR3 extends over 14 amino acids. Germline V lookup: CDR1 LNHDA, CDR2 SQIVND (reference sequence).

By sample share, this clone is medium-sized (0.01 to 0.1%). CDR3 sequence reads: CASSSGQGTGGYTF. The CDR3 DNA reads as TGCGCCAGCAGCTCGGGACAGGGAACGGGCGGCTACACCTTC. This chain connects TRBV5-1 to TRBJ1-2; 9 bases match TRBD1. The J segment lost 8 bases and the V segment lost 3 bases, leaving 8 bases of the junction unmatched. CDR1 SGHRS and CDR2 YFSETQ come from the germline V gene. The CDR3 is 14 residues long.

The gene calls are TRBV6-2 or TRBV6-3 and TRBJ2-7; tentative D call: TRBD2 (5 bases). This CDR3 spans 16 amino acids. V shed 6 bases and J shed 5 bases, with 23 bases lying between them. The germline gives CDR1 MNHEY, CDR2 SVGEGT. The CDR3 sequence is CASSSVRTGKLNEQYF. CDR3 DNA: TGTGCCAGCAGCAGCGTCCGCACGGGAAAGTTAAACGAGCAGTACTTC.

This clone is termed medium-sized. V usage is TRBV4-1 and J usage is TRBJ2-1; maybe TRBD2 (5 bases). Trimming removed 5 bases at V and 6 bases at J, with 11 bases between. The CDR3 extends over 13 amino acids. Germline V CDR1 and CDR2: MGHRA, YSYEKL. CDR3 amino acids: CASSIRGINEQFF. As DNA, the CDR3 is TGCGCCAGCAGCATTCGAGGGATCAATGAGCAGTTCTTC.

V and J are TRBV6-6 and TRBJ1-2; 9 bases are a match to TRBD1. Germline V CDR1 and CDR2: MNHNY, SVGAGI (reference sequence). V shed 0 bases, J shed 5 bases, and the junction held 1 base outside the gene matches. The CDR3 covers 14 residues. In DNA form, the CDR3 reads TGTGCCAGCAGTTACTCGACAGGGGGATATGGCTACACCTTC. Translating gives CASSYSTGGYGYTF.

The chain employs TRBV3-1 and TRBJ2-2, with D perhaps matching TRBD1 or TRBD2 (5 bases each). This CDR3 has 13 residues. Germline V lookup: CDR1 LGHDT, CDR2 YNNKEL (reference sequence). Trimming took off 3 bases at V and 7 bases at J, with 9 bases between the two ends. CDR3 bases: TGTGCCAGCAGCCACTGGGGGATCGGGGAGCTGTTTTTT. It encodes CASSHWGIGELFF. Variable domain in full (rest from reference TRBV3-1 and TRBJ2-2): DTAVSQTPKYLVTQMGNDKSIKCEQNLGHDTMYWYKQDSKKFLKIMFSYNNKELIINETVPNRFSPKSPDKAHLNLHINSLELGDSAVYFCASSHWGIGELFFGEGSRLTVL.

This rearrangement joins TRBV9 to TRBJ2-1, with TRBD1 matching 9 bases. CDR1 and CDR2 (germline): SGDLS, YYNGEE. J lost 7 bases, V lost 3 bases, and 11 bases had no gene match. The CDR3 runs to 16 residues. The CDR3 nucleotides are TGTGCCAGCAGCGAATTCACAGGGGGCGCGAATAATGAGCAGTTCTTC. This gives the protein CASSEFTGGANNEQFF.